The 4 T cell receptor beta chains below all came from one sample that was sequenced in a study of blood T cell repertoires in COVID-19. The repertoire was sequenced with immunoSEQ multiplex PCR; TCRdb's copy has only in-frame clones and lacks some. The table includes about 130,000 clones, approximately 80% detected once. The sample consisted of peripheral blood. The receptors here all came from a woman aged 55-75 years with acute or convalescent COVID-19.

V is TRBV4-1 and J is TRBJ2-4; TRBD1 is a possible D gene (5 bases). The CDR3 runs 15 residues. V dropped 4 bases and J dropped 0 bases, with 10 bases sitting between them. Germline CDR1 and CDR2: MGHRA and YSYEKL. Written as DNA, the CDR3 is TGCGCCAGCAGCCCGACGACAGTAGCCAAAAACATTCAGTACTTC. Translation gives CASSPTTVAKNIQYF.

The V and J genes are TRBV12-3 or TRBV12-4 and TRBJ1-2; no clear D. V was trimmed by 7 bases and J by 3 bases, leaving 12 bases between them. There are 13 residues in the CDR3. CDR3 DNA: TGTGCCAGCACCTCTACAGATTACTATGGCTACACCTTC. This sequence encodes CASTSTDYYGYTF.

The chain uses TRBV9 and TRBJ1-2; TRBD1 is a possible D gene (6 bases). CDR3 size: 15 residues. Trimming pared 0 bases from V and 0 bases from J, leaving 9 bases between. CDR1 is SGDLS and CDR2 is YYNGEE in the germline V gene. CDR3 sequence (DNA): TGTGCCAGCAGCGTAGGACAGGCTACTAACTATGGCTACACCTTC. It yields the protein CASSVGQATNYGYTF.

This clone was detected only once. This chain connects TRBV6-5 to TRBJ1-1; a possible D gene is TRBD1 (6 bases). Trimming stripped 4 bases from V and 2 bases from J, with 11 bases between. The length of the CDR3 is 14 residues. The germline V gene encodes CDR1 MNHEY and CDR2 SVGAGI. CDR3 protein: CASSFSRGNTEAFF. CDR3 nucleotides: TGTGCCAGCAGTTTCTCCAGGGGAAACACTGAAGCTTTCTTT.